The 18 T cell receptor beta chains reported below all come from one sample, sequenced in a study of cytomegalovirus exposure and HLA in healthy donors. 13 Jbeta primers and 60 Vbeta primers were used for the PCR. Measured with immunoSEQ multiplex PCR; TCRdb has only the in-frame clones, and not every one. The repertoire holds 110,000 or so clones, with approximately 79% as singletons. Sequences were obtained from PBMCs. The source of these receptors is a man aged 50 or older in good health and CMV-seropositive.

CDR3 in DNA: TGTGCCAGCAGCGTGGGAAGGGGCTGGGGCGAGCAGTACTTC. It is translated as CASSVGRGWGEQYF. V is TRBV13 and J is TRBJ2-7, with D maybe TRBD1 (5 bases). The CDR3 runs 14 residues. In germline, CDR1 is PRHDT, CDR2 FYEKMQ (reference sequence). V was shortened by 5 bases and J by 6 bases, with 17 bases between the two germline ends.

V gene TRBV5-1 combines with J gene TRBJ2-7; D possibly corresponds to TRBD2 (6 bases). This CDR3 spans 15 amino acids. CDR1 is SGHRS and CDR2 is YFSETQ in the germline V gene. V lost 6 bases and J 3 bases, leaving 19 bases between the germline ends. The CDR3 sequence is CASTWTGTSRYEQYF. CDR3 coding DNA: TGCGCCAGCACTTGGACCGGGACTTCCCGCTACGAGCAGTACTTC.

The chain uses TRBV12-2 and TRBJ2-7; the table's TRBD2 call for D was not verified on the DNA. TRBV12-2 is a pseudogene locus. The CDR3 has 14 residues. CDR3 protein: CASRLKAFAYEQYF. CDR3 nucleotides: TGTGCAAGTCGCTTAAAAGCCTTTGCCTACGAGCAGTACTTC.

The chain is built from TRBV9 and TRBJ2-2; no clear D gene. There are 14 residues in the CDR3. V was pared by 0 bases and J by 3 bases, with 6 bases between. CDR1 is SGDLS and CDR2 is YYNGEE in the germline V gene. CDR3 sequence reads: CASSVDTYTGELFF. As DNA, the CDR3 is TGTGCCAGCAGCGTAGATACTTACACCGGGGAGCTGTTTTTT. Full variable domain (missing parts from reference TRBV9 and TRBJ2-2): DSGVTQTPKHLITATGQRVTLRCSPRSGDLSVYWYQQSLDQGLQFLIQYYNGEERAKGNILERFSAQQFPDLHSELNLSSLELGDSALYFCASSVDTYTGELFFGEGSRLTVL.

This chain joins TRBV6-5 and TRBJ1-4, with TRBD1 matching 8 bases. CDR1 MNHEY and CDR2 SVGAGI come from the germline V gene. This CDR3 spans 11 amino acids. The V segment lost 6 bases and the J segment 14 bases; nucleotides outside the gene matches: 5. CDR3 bases: TGTGCCAGCAGCAGGGACAGGTGGCTGTTTTTT. It is translated as CASSRDRWLFF.

The V and J genes are TRBV7-9 and TRBJ2-7, with 11 bases aligning to TRBD2. Germline-derived CDR1 and CDR2 are SEHNR and FQNEAQ (reference sequence). Losses at the gene ends were 3 bases for V and 5 bases for J; bases not matched to a gene: 0. The CDR3 spans 13 residues. For the CDR3, the DNA is TGTGCCAGCAGCTTGACTAGCGGGAACGAGCAGTACTTC. As protein: CASSLTSGNEQYF.

The genes are TRBV7-9 and TRBJ2-5, with TRBD2 as a possible D gene (6 bases). Matching the DNA end better, TRBJ2-7 makes the J call doubtful. The CDR3 consists of 14 residues. Germline V CDR1 and CDR2: SEHNR, FQNEAQ (reference sequence). The CDR3 here is CASSRGISSYEQYF. The CDR3, as DNA: TGTGCCAGCAGCCGGGGGATCAGCTCCTACGAGCAGTACTTC.

This chain links TRBV4-2 with TRBJ2-1; tentatively, D is TRBD2 (6 bases). The germline V gene encodes CDR1 LGHNA and CDR2 YNFKEQ. V lost 0 bases and J lost 5, with 14 bases in between. The CDR3 is 16 amino acids. The DNA of the CDR3 is TGTGCCAGCAGCCAAGAGGGGGGACTGGATAACAATGAGCAGTTCTTC. Translated, it gives CASSQEGGLDNNEQFF.

The rearrangement joins TRBV19 to TRBJ2-7; the D gene is possibly TRBD1 (5 bases). CDR1 and CDR2 from the germline V gene are LNHDA and SQIVND (reference sequence). V lost 6 bases, J lost 2 bases, and 11 bases lay in between. The CDR3 has 13 residues. The chain's CDR3 is CASRGDPPYEQYF. For the CDR3, the DNA is TGTGCCAGTAGAGGGGATCCTCCCTACGAGCAGTACTTC.

V usage is TRBV18 and J usage is TRBJ2-7; 9 nucleotides match TRBD2. The J segment lost 6 bases and the V segment lost 4 bases, leaving 4 bases of the junction unmatched. There are 13 residues in the CDR3. Germline V lookup: CDR1 KGHSH, CDR2 LQKENI. In DNA, the CDR3 is TGTGCCAGCTCACGAGCGGGAGGTGGCGAGCAGTACTTC. Translation gives CASSRAGGGEQYF.

The V gene is TRBV4-3, the J gene TRBJ1-2; TRBD1 aligns across 9 bases. The ends lost 4 bases at V and 6 bases at J; junction bases unmatched: 18. The CDR3 length is 18 residues. Germline V gene sequence: CDR1 LGHNA, CDR2 YSLEER. CDR3 bases: TGCGCCAGCAGCCCGCATACTACCATCGACAGGGGGTTTAATGGCTACACCTTC. Translated, it gives CASSPHTTIDRGFNGYTF.

This clone was seen a single time. The rearrangement uses TRBV5-8 and TRBJ2-7; 8 bases map to TRBD1. The CDR3 has 14 amino acids. V shed 4 bases, J shed 3 bases, and the junction held 6 bases outside the gene matches. Per the germline V gene, CDR1 is SGHTS and CDR2 is YDEGEE. CDR3 loop: CASSPRTGHYEQYF. CDR3 DNA: TGTGCCAGCAGCCCGAGGACAGGGCACTACGAGCAGTACTTC.

The J gene is TRBJ2-7, the V gene TRBV14; perhaps TRBD1 as D (6 bases). Germline loops: CDR1 SGHDN, CDR2 FVKESK. V was shortened by 4 bases and J by 2 bases, with 12 bases between the two germline ends. The CDR3 has 14 amino acids. CDR3 sequence reads: CASSRQEVPYEQYF. The CDR3 region has the DNA TGTGCCAGCAGCCGACAGGAAGTTCCCTACGAGCAGTACTTC.

CDR3 amino acids: CASSLGVAEQETQYF. DNA of the CDR3: TGTGCCAGCAGCCTAGGGGTAGCTGAGCAAGAGACCCAGTACTTC. The chain recombines TRBV7-9 with TRBJ2-5; possibly TRBD1 for D (5 bases). This CDR3 contains 15 residues. Trimming cost V 5 bases and J 2 bases, with 15 bases left between them. Germline V CDR1 and CDR2: SEHNR, FQNEAQ (reference sequence).

This sequence joins TRBV6-5 and TRBJ1-1, with D perhaps matching TRBD1 (5 bases). The CDR3 consists of 15 residues. The V gene's germline CDR1 is MNHEY and CDR2 SVGAGI. Trimming pared 4 bases from V and 6 bases from J, leaving 18 bases between. The CDR3 coding sequence is TGTGCCAGCAGTTCCGCGGGGGGTGGGTTTCCTGAAGCTTTCTTT. Protein: CASSSAGGGFPEAFF.

The chain combines TRBV7-2 with TRBJ2-5; D perhaps matches TRBD2 (6 bases). TRBJ2-7 matches the DNA end more closely, so the J call is doubtful. Germline V gene lookup returns CDR1 SGHTA and CDR2 FQGNSA. This CDR3 contains 14 residues. The CDR3 is CASSFNGGTYEQYF. CDR3 DNA: TGTGCCAGCAGCTTCAACGGGGGTACCTACGAGCAGTACTTC.

This chain connects TRBV7-9 to TRBJ1-1, with TRBD1 as a possible D gene (5 bases). Germline loops: CDR1 SEHNR, CDR2 FQNEAQ (reference sequence). V was cut by 0 bases and J by 4 bases, with 6 bases left in between. The CDR3 length is 13 residues. CDR3 protein: CASSLAGPTEAFF. CDR3 nucleotides: TGTGCCAGCAGCTTAGCGGGGCCCACTGAAGCTTTCTTT.

This clone has more than one count but fewer than ten. The chain employs TRBV7-6 and TRBJ1-3, with 7 nucleotides matching TRBD1. Germline V gene sequence: CDR1 SGHVS, CDR2 FNYEAQ. This CDR3 spans 15 amino acids. V gave up 5 bases and J gave up 3 bases; unmatched junction bases: 7. The CDR3 sequence: CASSPGGPVGNTIYF. The CDR3 nucleotides read TGTGCCAGCAGCCCAGGGGGGCCCGTTGGAAACACCATATATTTT.